These T cell receptor beta chains were read from a single sample in a study of T cell changes during pregnancy in multiple sclerosis. Measured with immunoSEQ multiplex PCR; TCRdb has only the in-frame clones, and not every one. The data hold about 75,000 clones, with around 92% observed a single time. The sequenced sample was peripheral blood, obtained in the first trimester of pregnancy. Source of these receptors: a female donor in good health, enrolled as a control in a pregnancy study. Each CDR3 is given with its conserved first and last residue. The order of the fields is clone size, V gene, J gene, CDR3 protein. Not every row has a clone size; where given, it reads once, few, many or a size class.

abundance: -; v_gene: TRBV19; j_gene: TRBJ1-1; CDR3aa: CASSIVQGVSEAFF
abundance: -; v_gene: TRBV5-1; j_gene: TRBJ2-3; CDR3aa: CASSLGGHRSTDTQYF
abundance: -; v_gene: TRBV19; j_gene: TRBJ2-5; CDR3aa: CASSSNYWETQYF
abundance: -; v_gene: TRBV19; j_gene: TRBJ1-5; CDR3aa: CASCGGLSNQPQHF
abundance: -; v_gene: TRBV5-1; j_gene: TRBJ2-5; CDR3aa: CASSLALGLAVIQETQYF
abundance: -; v_gene: TRBV6-4; j_gene: TRBJ2-2; CDR3aa: CASSAGAWNTGELFF
abundance: -; v_gene: TRBV7-9; j_gene: TRBJ1-5; CDR3aa: CASSFGTQPQHF
abundance: -; v_gene: TRBV19; j_gene: TRBJ2-7; CDR3aa: CASSIVASEVVHEQYF
abundance: -; v_gene: TRBV28; j_gene: TRBJ2-7; CDR3aa: CASSSPGPYRGGQYF
abundance: -; v_gene: TRBV27; j_gene: TRBJ2-7; CDR3aa: CASSSLYEQYF
abundance: -; v_gene: TRBV10-1; j_gene: TRBJ1-1; CDR3aa: CASSETRYTEAFF
abundance: -; v_gene: TRBV9; j_gene: TRBJ1-1; CDR3aa: CASSIQVNTEAFF
abundance: -; v_gene: TRBV27; j_gene: TRBJ2-1; CDR3aa: CASSLTGRYNEQFF
abundance: once; v_gene: TRBV11-3; j_gene: TRBJ2-5; CDR3aa: CASSSLAGETQYF
abundance: -; v_gene: TRBV19; j_gene: TRBJ1-2; CDR3aa: CASSRTGNYGYTF
abundance: -; v_gene: TRBV19; j_gene: TRBJ1-1; CDR3aa: CASSIVTRAFF
abundance: -; v_gene: TRBV6-6; j_gene: TRBJ1-5; CDR3aa: CASSLGHRANQPQHF
abundance: -; v_gene: TRBV12-5; j_gene: TRBJ1-1; CDR3aa: CASGFQGASVETEAFF
abundance: -; v_gene: TRBV29-1; j_gene: TRBJ1-1; CDR3aa: CSVDRGREAFF
abundance: -; v_gene: TRBV9; j_gene: TRBJ2-3; CDR3aa: CASSVGIAGGRTDTQYF
abundance: -; v_gene: TRBV10-3; j_gene: TRBJ1-3; CDR3aa: CAISGTGTGNTIYF
abundance: -; v_gene: TRBV25-1; j_gene: TRBJ2-4; CDR3aa: CASSTNREIAKNIQYF
abundance: -; v_gene: TRBV7-9; j_gene: TRBJ1-1; CDR3aa: CASSGPGGDNTEAFF
abundance: -; v_gene: TRBV4-3; j_gene: TRBJ2-3; CDR3aa: CASSHTVERNTDTQYF
abundance: -; v_gene: TRBV27; j_gene: TRBJ2-7; CDR3aa: CASSFGTSSVEQYF
abundance: -; v_gene: TRBV5-8; j_gene: TRBJ2-1; CDR3aa: CASSLGLAGVLRYNEQFF
abundance: -; v_gene: TRBV28; j_gene: TRBJ1-1; CDR3aa: CASSRRVRTEAFF
abundance: -; v_gene: TRBV5-8; j_gene: TRBJ1-2; CDR3aa: CASSLSQGALGYTF
abundance: -; v_gene: TRBV7-2; j_gene: TRBJ2-7; CDR3aa: CASSLAGGGNPYEQYF
abundance: -; v_gene: TRBV27; j_gene: TRBJ1-1; CDR3aa: CASSLLLGQGTEAFF
abundance: few; v_gene: TRBV5-1; j_gene: TRBJ1-1; CDR3aa: CASSLARTTEAFF
abundance: -; v_gene: TRBV29-1; j_gene: TRBJ2-3; CDR3aa: CSVEEIAGDTQYF
abundance: -; v_gene: TRBV4-2; j_gene: TRBJ1-5; CDR3aa: CASSQEEGAGQPQHF
abundance: -; v_gene: TRBV5-1; j_gene: TRBJ1-2; CDR3aa: CASSHGTAVNYGYTF
abundance: -; v_gene: TRBV11-3; j_gene: TRBJ2-2; CDR3aa: CASSPGTGELFF
abundance: -; v_gene: TRBV7-9; j_gene: TRBJ2-3; CDR3aa: CASSSPGLAHDTQYF
abundance: -; v_gene: TRBV27; j_gene: TRBJ2-7; CDR3aa: CASRGGTSGSSYYYEQYF
abundance: -; v_gene: TRBV6-5; j_gene: TRBJ1-4; CDR3aa: CASSSPAGVNEKLFF
abundance: -; v_gene: TRBV5-1; j_gene: TRBJ1-6; CDR3aa: CASSRRTGNSPLHF
abundance: -; v_gene: TRBV5-1; j_gene: TRBJ1-1; CDR3aa: CASSSSAGGVEAFF
abundance: -; v_gene: TRBV7-2; j_gene: TRBJ2-5; CDR3aa: CASSLGGVQETQYF